These T cell receptor beta chains were read from a single sample in a study of blood T cell repertoires in COVID-19. TCRdb keeps only in-frame clones here, not all; method: immunoSEQ multiplex PCR. The table lists under 250,000 clones, more than 80% of them singletons, with 2.7% in the top ten. The sample comprised peripheral blood. The receptors were sampled from a young man with COVID-19, enrolled during active disease. Each CDR3 is given with its conserved first and last residue. A D gene is named only where the DNA matches it firmly. The listing skips clone size in some rows; elsewhere it reads once, few, many or a size class.

clone size: NA
D gene: TRBD2
CDR3 length: 16
V gene: TRBV9
J gene: TRBJ2-3
CDR3 DNA: TGTGCCAGCAGCGCCAGACTAGCGTCCAGGGGAGATACGCAGTATTTT
CDR3 protein: CASSARLASRGDTQYF

clone size: few
D gene: TRBD2
CDR3 length: 17
V gene: TRBV24-1
J gene: TRBJ2-1
CDR3 DNA: TGTGCCACCAGTGATTTGCGGACTAGCGGGAGTGTCAATGAGCAGTTCTTC
CDR3 protein: CATSDLRTSGSVNEQFF

clone size: NA
D gene: NA
CDR3 length: 14
V gene: TRBV11-1
J gene: TRBJ2-7
CDR3 DNA: TGTGCCAGCAGCTTAGGGACAGTTTCCTACGAGCAGTACTTC
CDR3 protein: CASSLGTVSYEQYF

clone size: NA
D gene: TRBD1
CDR3 length: 12
V gene: TRBV27
J gene: TRBJ1-1
CDR3 DNA: TGTGCCAGCAGTTTCCAGGGGGCTGAAGCTTTCTTT
CDR3 protein: CASSFQGAEAFF

clone size: NA
D gene: TRBD1
CDR3 length: 14
V gene: TRBV6-5
J gene: TRBJ1-1
CDR3 DNA: TGTGCCAGCAGTTACAGGGGACAGGGGGTGCGAGCTTTCTTT
CDR3 protein: CASSYRGQGVRAFF

clone size: NA
D gene: NA
CDR3 length: 13
V gene: TRBV6-4
J gene: TRBJ1-5
CDR3 DNA: TGTGCCAGCAGTGACTTACCGGGTACGCCCCAGCATTTT
CDR3 protein: CASSDLPGTPQHF

clone size: few
D gene: NA
CDR3 length: 13
V gene: TRBV7-8
J gene: TRBJ2-7
CDR3 DNA: TGTGCCAGCAGTACGAACAGGGCCTACGAGCAGTACTTC
CDR3 protein: CASSTNRAYEQYF

clone size: NA
D gene: NA
CDR3 length: 16
V gene: TRBV14
J gene: TRBJ1-2
CDR3 DNA: TGTGCCAGCAGCCAAGATATCGGGGTGGGCTCATATGGCTACACCTTC
CDR3 protein: CASSQDIGVGSYGYTF

clone size: NA
D gene: NA
CDR3 length: 15
V gene: TRBV19
J gene: TRBJ1-5
CDR3 DNA: TGTGCCAGTAGTAGGACAGTCATTGGCAATCAGCCCCAGCATTTT
CDR3 protein: CASSRTVIGNQPQHF

clone size: NA
D gene: TRBD1
CDR3 length: 15
V gene: TRBV5-6
J gene: TRBJ1-2
CDR3 DNA: TGTGCCAGCAGTAAACAGGGGATCGGCATTTATGGCTACACCTTC
CDR3 protein: CASSKQGIGIYGYTF

clone size: NA
D gene: TRBD1
CDR3 length: 17
V gene: TRBV19
J gene: TRBJ1-5
CDR3 DNA: TGTGCCAGTAGTATGGGAGGGGCAGGGGGCAGCAATCAGCCCCAGCATTTT
CDR3 protein: CASSMGGAGGSNQPQHF

clone size: NA
D gene: NA
CDR3 length: 15
V gene: TRBV18
J gene: TRBJ2-1
CDR3 DNA: TGTGCCAGCTCACCACCCCAGGGGCTCAGCAATGAGCAGTTCTTC
CDR3 protein: CASSPPQGLSNEQFF

clone size: few
D gene: NA
CDR3 length: 12
V gene: TRBV19
J gene: TRBJ1-2
CDR3 DNA: TGTGCCAGTAGTCTTCAGCGCTATGGCTACACCTTC
CDR3 protein: CASSLQRYGYTF

clone size: NA
D gene: TRBD1
CDR3 length: 17
V gene: TRBV4-3
J gene: TRBJ1-2
CDR3 DNA: TGCGCCAGCAGCCAAGCTACGAGGGGACAGATTAACTATGGCTACACCTTC
CDR3 protein: CASSQATRGQINYGYTF

clone size: NA
D gene: NA
CDR3 length: 15
V gene: TRBV19
J gene: TRBJ1-2
CDR3 DNA: TGTGCCAGTAGGCCGTACAGCCAGACTAACTATGGCTACACCTTC
CDR3 protein: CASRPYSQTNYGYTF

clone size: NA
D gene: TRBD1
CDR3 length: 15
V gene: TRBV7-9
J gene: TRBJ2-1
CDR3 DNA: TGTGCCAGCAGCTTACAGACAGGGCGGGACAATGAGCAGTTCTTC
CDR3 protein: CASSLQTGRDNEQFF

clone size: NA
D gene: NA
CDR3 length: 14
V gene: TRBV7-9
J gene: TRBJ1-2
CDR3 DNA: TGTGCCAGCAGCTCGTGGGCCGGGGACTATGGCTACACCTTC
CDR3 protein: CASSSWAGDYGYTF

clone size: NA
D gene: TRBD2
CDR3 length: 14
V gene: TRBV19
J gene: TRBJ2-1
CDR3 DNA: TGTGCCAGTAGTATGGGGGAGGGCCTTTATGAGCAGTTCTTC
CDR3 protein: CASSMGEGLYEQFF

clone size: NA
D gene: TRBD1
CDR3 length: 17
V gene: TRBV28
J gene: TRBJ1-5
CDR3 DNA: TGTGCCAGCAGTTTGGCCTACAGGGGGCTAAGCAATCAGCCCCAGCATTTT
CDR3 protein: CASSLAYRGLSNQPQHF

clone size: NA
D gene: NA
CDR3 length: 13
V gene: TRBV27
J gene: TRBJ1-2
CDR3 DNA: TGTGCCAGCAGTCTAGGGGCAGGGGATGGCTACACCTTC
CDR3 protein: CASSLGAGDGYTF

clone size: NA
D gene: NA
CDR3 length: 16
V gene: TRBV20-1
J gene: TRBJ2-6
CDR3 DNA: TGCAGTGCTAGTTCAGGGGGGCAGGCTGGGGCCAACGTCCTGACTTTC
CDR3 protein: CSASSGGQAGANVLTF

clone size: NA
D gene: TRBD1
CDR3 length: 15
V gene: TRBV5-1
J gene: TRBJ2-5
CDR3 DNA: TGCGCCAGCAGCTCGGGACAGGCGCACCAAGAGACCCAGTACTTC
CDR3 protein: CASSSGQAHQETQYF

clone size: NA
D gene: NA
CDR3 length: 12
V gene: TRBV12-3/TRBV12-4
J gene: TRBJ1-1
CDR3 DNA: TGTGCCAGCAGTCTAGGGGGAGGGAAAGCTTTCTTT
CDR3 protein: CASSLGGGKAFF

clone size: NA
D gene: TRBD1
CDR3 length: 20
V gene: TRBV5-1
J gene: TRBJ1-6
CDR3 DNA: TGCGCCAGCAGCCGGAAGCACCTCCTCCAAGGTCCCGGGACAGGGTTCCCCCTCCACTTT
CDR3 protein: CASSRKHLLQGPGTGFPLHF

clone size: NA
D gene: NA
CDR3 length: 15
V gene: TRBV9
J gene: TRBJ1-3
CDR3 DNA: TGTGCCAGCAGCGGTAGACAGTACTCTGGAAACACCATATATTTT
CDR3 protein: CASSGRQYSGNTIYF

clone size: NA
D gene: TRBD1
CDR3 length: 15
V gene: TRBV6-5
J gene: TRBJ2-7
CDR3 DNA: TGTGCCAGCAGTTCACGAGGGACAGGGGACTACGAGCAGTACTTC
CDR3 protein: CASSSRGTGDYEQYF

clone size: NA
D gene: TRBD1
CDR3 length: 14
V gene: TRBV7-9
J gene: TRBJ1-2
CDR3 DNA: TGTGCCAGCAGCCAGGGACAGGGGGCAAGTGGCTACACCTTC
CDR3 protein: CASSQGQGASGYTF

clone size: NA
D gene: TRBD1
CDR3 length: 12
V gene: TRBV15
J gene: TRBJ1-2
CDR3 DNA: TGTGCCACCAGCAGTGAGGACAGGGACTACACCTTC
CDR3 protein: CATSSEDRDYTF

clone size: NA
D gene: NA
CDR3 length: 16
V gene: TRBV14
J gene: TRBJ1-6
CDR3 DNA: TGTGCCAGCAGCTCCACCTATTACGTCGAAAATTCACCCCTCCACTTT
CDR3 protein: CASSSTYYVENSPLHF

clone size: NA
D gene: NA
CDR3 length: 15
V gene: TRBV6-5
J gene: TRBJ2-3
CDR3 DNA: TGTGCCAGCAGGAAGGGGGAGGGATTCGGGGATACGCAGTATTTT
CDR3 protein: CASRKGEGFGDTQYF

clone size: NA
D gene: NA
CDR3 length: 13
V gene: TRBV19
J gene: TRBJ2-2
CDR3 DNA: TGTGCCAGTAGGGGGCTACCCACCGGGGAGCTGTTTTTT
CDR3 protein: CASRGLPTGELFF